This entry concerns a single T cell receptor beta chain. Its antigen is as yet unknown. The sample belongs to a study of CD8 T cells in Susac syndrome. General study points: The relatively small number of individuals in the TCR sequencing and HLA analysis was acknowledged by the study.

There are 13 residues in the CDR3. Germline V CDR1 and CDR2: KGHSH, LQKENI. V was shortened by 2 bases and J by 7 bases, with 11 bases between the two germline ends. A quantity of roughly 0.5 to 1 ug RNA underwent reverse transcription using random hexamers. An immunoSEQ multiplex PCR amplified TCR beta CDR3 over 54 Vbeta and 13 Jbeta. Each CDR3 protein is one row after TCRdb ran MiXCR on the immunoSEQ multiplex PCR reads. Here the sample spans fewer than 350,000 distinct CDR3 sequences, under 95% being singletons. This chain joins TRBV18 and TRBJ1-1; D is unclear. The sample was CD4+ T cells from PBMCs. This sequence originates from a human donor with multiple sclerosis. The CDR3 nucleotides are TGTGCCAGCTCACCATCTATGGGATTTGAAGCTTTCTTT. Protein: CASSPSMGFEAFF.